This T cell receptor beta chain emerged from a study of OX40 agonist ivuxolimab in advanced cancers. About the research overall: Dose-escalation patients suffered from hepatocellular carcinoma, melanoma, renal cell or head and neck cancer. Prior anti-PD-1, anti-PD-L1 or anti-CTLA-4 therapy did not bar entry, and 40% to 45% had some.

This clone was recorded only once. From germline, CDR1 is MNHNS and CDR2 SASEGT. The CDR3 covers 13 residues. The V segment lost 6 bases and the J segment 14 bases; nucleotides outside the gene matches: 13. Profiled with immunoSEQ multiplex PCR; TCRdb holds only in-frame clones, not every one. Of over 150,000 clones detected, around 94% appear once; the ten largest clones hold around 0.33%. Sequencing was performed on CD4+ or CD8+ T cells sorted from blood, taken in a trial of the OX40 agonist ivuxolimab. The TCR originated in an adult with an advanced solid tumor such as melanoma, head and neck, liver or kidney cancer. This chain uses TRBV6-1 with TRBJ1-2; 9 nucleotides align to TRBD1. CDR3 sequence (DNA): TGTGCCAGCAGCGCCCGGGACAGGGATTCCGGGACCTTC. It yields the protein CASSARDRDSGTF.